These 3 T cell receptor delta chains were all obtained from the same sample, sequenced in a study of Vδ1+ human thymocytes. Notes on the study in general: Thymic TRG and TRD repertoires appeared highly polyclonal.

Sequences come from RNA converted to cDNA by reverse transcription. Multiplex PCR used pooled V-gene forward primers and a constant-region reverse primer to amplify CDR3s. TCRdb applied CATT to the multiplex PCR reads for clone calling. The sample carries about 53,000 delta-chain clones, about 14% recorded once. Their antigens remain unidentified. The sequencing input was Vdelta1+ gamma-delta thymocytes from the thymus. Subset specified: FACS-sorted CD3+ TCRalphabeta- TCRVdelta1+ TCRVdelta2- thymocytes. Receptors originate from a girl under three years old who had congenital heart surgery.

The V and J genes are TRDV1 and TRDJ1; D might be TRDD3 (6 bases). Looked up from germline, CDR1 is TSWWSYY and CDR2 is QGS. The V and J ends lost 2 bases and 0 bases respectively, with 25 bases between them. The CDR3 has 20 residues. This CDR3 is CALGESPLGGQRGYTDKLIF. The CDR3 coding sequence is TGTGCTCTTGGGGAATCCCCTCTTGGGGGTCAGAGGGGCTACACCGATAAACTCATCTTT.

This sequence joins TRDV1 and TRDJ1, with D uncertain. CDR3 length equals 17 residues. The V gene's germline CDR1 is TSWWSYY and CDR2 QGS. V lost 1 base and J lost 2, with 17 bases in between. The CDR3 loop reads CALGERYGSLYTDKLIF. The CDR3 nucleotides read TGTGCTCTTGGGGAACGGTACGGTTCACTCTATACCGATAAACTCATCTTT.

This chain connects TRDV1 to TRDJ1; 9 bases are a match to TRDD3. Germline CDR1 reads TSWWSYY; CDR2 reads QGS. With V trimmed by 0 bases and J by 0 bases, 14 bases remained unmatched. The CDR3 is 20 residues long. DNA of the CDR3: TGTGCTCTTGGGGAACTGTTTGGGTTCTGGGGGATTCCGTACACCGATAAACTCATCTTT. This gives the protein CALGELFGFWGIPYTDKLIF.